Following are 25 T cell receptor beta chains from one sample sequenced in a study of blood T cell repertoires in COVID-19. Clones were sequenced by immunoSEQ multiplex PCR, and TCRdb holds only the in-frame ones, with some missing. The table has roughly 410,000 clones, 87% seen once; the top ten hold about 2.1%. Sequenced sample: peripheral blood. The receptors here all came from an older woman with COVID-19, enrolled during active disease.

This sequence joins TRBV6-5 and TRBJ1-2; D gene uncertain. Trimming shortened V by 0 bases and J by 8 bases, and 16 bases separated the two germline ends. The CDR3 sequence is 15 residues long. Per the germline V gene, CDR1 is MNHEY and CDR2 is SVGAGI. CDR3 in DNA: TGTGCCAGCAGTTACTCGACCCGTGGGGAGTGGGGCTACACCTTC. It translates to CASSYSTRGEWGYTF.

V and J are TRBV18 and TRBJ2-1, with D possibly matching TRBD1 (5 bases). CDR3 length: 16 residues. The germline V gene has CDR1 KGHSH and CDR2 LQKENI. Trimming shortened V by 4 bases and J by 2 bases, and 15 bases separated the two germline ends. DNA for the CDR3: TGTGCCAGCTCACTGACAGCCACCTTGACCTACAATGAGCAGTTCTTC. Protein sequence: CASSLTATLTYNEQFF. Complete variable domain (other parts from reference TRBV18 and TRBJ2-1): NAGVMQNPRHLVRRRGQEARLRCSPMKGHSHVYWYRQLPEEGLKFMVYLQKENIIDESGMPKERFSAEFPKEGPSILRIQQVVRGDSAAYFCASSLTATLTYNEQFFGPGTRLTVL.

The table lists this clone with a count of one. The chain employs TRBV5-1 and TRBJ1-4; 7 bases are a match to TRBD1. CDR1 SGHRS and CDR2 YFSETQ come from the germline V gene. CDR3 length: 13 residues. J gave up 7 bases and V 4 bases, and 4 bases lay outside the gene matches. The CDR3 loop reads CASSPGDSEKLFF. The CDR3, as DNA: TGCGCCAGCAGCCCTGGGGACAGTGAAAAACTGTTTTTT.

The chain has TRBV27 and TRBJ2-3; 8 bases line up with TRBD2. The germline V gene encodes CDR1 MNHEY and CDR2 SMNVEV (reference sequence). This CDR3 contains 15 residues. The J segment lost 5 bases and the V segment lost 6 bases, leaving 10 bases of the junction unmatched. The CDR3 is CASSQTRGGEDTQYF. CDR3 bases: TGTGCCAGCAGCCAAACTCGGGGGGGCGAAGATACGCAGTATTTT.

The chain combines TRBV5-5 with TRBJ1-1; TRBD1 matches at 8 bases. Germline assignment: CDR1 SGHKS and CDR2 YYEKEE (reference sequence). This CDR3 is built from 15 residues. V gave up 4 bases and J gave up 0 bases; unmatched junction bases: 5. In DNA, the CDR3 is TGTGCCAGCAGCGCTCAGGGGGCCGTGAACACTGAAGCTTTCTTT. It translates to CASSAQGAVNTEAFF. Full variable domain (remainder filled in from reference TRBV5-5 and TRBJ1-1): DAGVTQSPTHLIKTRGQQVTLRCSPISGHKSVSWYQQVLGQGPQFIFQYYEKEERGRGNFPDRFSARQFPNYSSELNVNALLLGDSALYLCASSAQGAVNTEAFFGQGTRLTVV.

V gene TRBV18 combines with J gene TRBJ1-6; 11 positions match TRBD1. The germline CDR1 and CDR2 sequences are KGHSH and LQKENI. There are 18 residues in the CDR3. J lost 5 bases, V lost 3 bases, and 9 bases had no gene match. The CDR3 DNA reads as TGTGCCAGCTCACCGATACTGGGACAGGGGGGTAATAATTCACCCCTCCACTTT. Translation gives CASSPILGQGGNNSPLHF.

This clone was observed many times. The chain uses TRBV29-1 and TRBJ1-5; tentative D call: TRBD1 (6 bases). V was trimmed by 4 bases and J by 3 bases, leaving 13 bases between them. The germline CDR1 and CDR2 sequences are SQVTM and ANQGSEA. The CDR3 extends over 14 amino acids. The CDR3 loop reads CSVGDTPNNQPQHF. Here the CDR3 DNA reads TGCAGCGTTGGGGACACACCAAACAATCAGCCCCAGCATTTT.

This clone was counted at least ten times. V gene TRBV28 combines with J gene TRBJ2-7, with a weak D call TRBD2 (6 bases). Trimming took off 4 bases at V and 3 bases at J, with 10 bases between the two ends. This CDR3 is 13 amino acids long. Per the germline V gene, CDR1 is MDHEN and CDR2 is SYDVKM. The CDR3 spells CASSSGVDYEQYF. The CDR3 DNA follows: TGTGCCAGCAGTTCGGGGGTGGACTACGAGCAGTACTTC.

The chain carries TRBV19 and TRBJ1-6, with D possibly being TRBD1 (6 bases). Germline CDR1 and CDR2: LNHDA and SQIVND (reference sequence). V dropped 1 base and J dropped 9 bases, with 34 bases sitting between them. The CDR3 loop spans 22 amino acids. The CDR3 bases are TGTGCCAGTAGTATAGCCATATTACCCTCCGTGCCCCGGACAGTTCTCGGTTCACCCCTCCACTTT. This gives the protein CASSIAILPSVPRTVLGSPLHF.

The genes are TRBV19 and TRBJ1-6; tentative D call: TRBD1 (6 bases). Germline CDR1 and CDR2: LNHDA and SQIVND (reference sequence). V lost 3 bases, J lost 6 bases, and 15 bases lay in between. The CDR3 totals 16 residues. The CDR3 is CASSMTPQGSNSPLHF. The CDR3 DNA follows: TGTGCCAGTAGTATGACTCCACAGGGTTCTAATTCACCCCTCCACTTT.

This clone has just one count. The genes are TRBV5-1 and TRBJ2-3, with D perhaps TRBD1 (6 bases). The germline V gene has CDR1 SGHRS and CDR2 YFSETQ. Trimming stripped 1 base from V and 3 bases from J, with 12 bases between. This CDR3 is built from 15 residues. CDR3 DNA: TGCGCCAGCAGCTTGCAGGGGATGGGGACAGATACGCAGTATTTT. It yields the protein CASSLQGMGTDTQYF.

Here the CDR3 reads CASRGGIDGYTF. The CDR3 DNA reads TGTGCCAGTAGGGGGGGGATCGATGGCTACACCTTC. The rearrangement links TRBV19 to TRBJ1-2; a weak D match, TRBD1 (5 bases). The germline gives CDR1 LNHDA, CDR2 SQIVND (reference sequence). V lost 6 bases, J lost 6 bases, and 11 bases lay in between. This CDR3 comprises 12 residues.

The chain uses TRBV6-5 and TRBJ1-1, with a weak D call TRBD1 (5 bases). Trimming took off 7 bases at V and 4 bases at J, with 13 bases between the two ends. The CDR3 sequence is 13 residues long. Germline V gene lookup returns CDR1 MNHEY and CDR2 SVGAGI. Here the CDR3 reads CASTTGGGTEAFF. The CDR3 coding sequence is TGTGCCAGCACCACCGGGGGGGGCACTGAAGCTTTCTTT.

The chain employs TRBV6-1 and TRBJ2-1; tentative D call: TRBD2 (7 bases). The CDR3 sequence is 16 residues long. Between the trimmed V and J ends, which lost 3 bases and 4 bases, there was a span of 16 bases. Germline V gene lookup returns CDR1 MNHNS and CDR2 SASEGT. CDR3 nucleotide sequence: TGTGCCAGCAGTGATCGCAGGGCGGGGGCTTACAATGAGCAGTTCTTC. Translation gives CASSDRRAGAYNEQFF.

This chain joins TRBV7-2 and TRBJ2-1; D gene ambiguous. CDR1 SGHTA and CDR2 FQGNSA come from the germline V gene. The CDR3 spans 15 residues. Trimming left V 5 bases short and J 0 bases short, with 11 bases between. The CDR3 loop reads CASSQSLSSYNEQFF. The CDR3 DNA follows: TGTGCCAGCAGCCAAAGTCTGAGCTCCTACAATGAGCAGTTCTTC.

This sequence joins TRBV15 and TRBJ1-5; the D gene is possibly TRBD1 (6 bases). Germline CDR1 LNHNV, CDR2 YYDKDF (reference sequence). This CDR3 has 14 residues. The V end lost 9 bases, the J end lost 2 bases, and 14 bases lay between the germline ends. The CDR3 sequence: CATGAALGNQPQHF. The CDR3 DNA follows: TGTGCCACGGGGGCAGCCCTGGGCAATCAGCCCCAGCATTTT.

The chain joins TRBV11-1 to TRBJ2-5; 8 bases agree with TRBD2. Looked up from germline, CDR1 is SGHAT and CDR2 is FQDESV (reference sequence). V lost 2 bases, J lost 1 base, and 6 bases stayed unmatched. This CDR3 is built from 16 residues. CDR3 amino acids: CASSLSGGGIQETQYF. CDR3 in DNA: TGTGCCAGCAGCTTATCGGGCGGGGGGATCCAAGAGACCCAGTACTTC.

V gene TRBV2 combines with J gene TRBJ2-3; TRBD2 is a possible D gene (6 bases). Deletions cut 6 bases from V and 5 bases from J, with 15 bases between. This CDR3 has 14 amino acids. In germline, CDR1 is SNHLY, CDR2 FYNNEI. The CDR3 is CASREGLSGDTQYF. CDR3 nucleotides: TGTGCCAGCAGGGAGGGACTCAGCGGAGATACGCAGTATTTT.

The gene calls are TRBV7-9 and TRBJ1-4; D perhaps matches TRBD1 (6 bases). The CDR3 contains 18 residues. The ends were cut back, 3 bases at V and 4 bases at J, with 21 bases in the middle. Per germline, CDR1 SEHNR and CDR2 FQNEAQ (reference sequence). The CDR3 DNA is TGTGCCAGCAGCTTCTTGAGTGTCGGACAGCGGCTTAATGAAAAACTGTTTTTT. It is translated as CASSFLSVGQRLNEKLFF.

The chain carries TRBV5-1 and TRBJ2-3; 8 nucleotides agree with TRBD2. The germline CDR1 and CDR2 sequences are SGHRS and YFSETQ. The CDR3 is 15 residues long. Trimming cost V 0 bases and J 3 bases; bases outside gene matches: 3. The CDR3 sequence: CASSLAGGVTDTQYF. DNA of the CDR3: TGCGCCAGCAGCTTGGCCGGGGGGGTGACAGATACGCAGTATTTT.

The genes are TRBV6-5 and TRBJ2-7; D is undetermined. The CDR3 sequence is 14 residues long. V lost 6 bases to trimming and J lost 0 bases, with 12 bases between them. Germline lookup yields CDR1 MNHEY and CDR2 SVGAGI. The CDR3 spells CASRSEEVSYEQYF. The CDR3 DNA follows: TGTGCCAGCAGAAGCGAGGAAGTCTCCTACGAGCAGTACTTC.

The CDR3 nucleotides are TGCGCCAGCAGCTTAAAAGGACAGGGGGTGACCCAGTACTTC. It specifies CASSLKGQGVTQYF. The chain is built from TRBV5-1 and TRBJ2-5; TRBD1 aligns across 10 bases. J was trimmed by 7 bases and V by 2 bases; bases with no gene match: 5. CDR3 length: 14 amino acids. Germline-derived CDR1 and CDR2 are SGHRS and YFSETQ.

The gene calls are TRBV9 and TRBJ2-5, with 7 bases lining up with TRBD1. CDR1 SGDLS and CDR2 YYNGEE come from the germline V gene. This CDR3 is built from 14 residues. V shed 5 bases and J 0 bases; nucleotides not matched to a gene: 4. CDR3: CASSGTVNQETQYF. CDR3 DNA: TGTGCCAGCAGTGGGACAGTTAACCAAGAGACCCAGTACTTC.

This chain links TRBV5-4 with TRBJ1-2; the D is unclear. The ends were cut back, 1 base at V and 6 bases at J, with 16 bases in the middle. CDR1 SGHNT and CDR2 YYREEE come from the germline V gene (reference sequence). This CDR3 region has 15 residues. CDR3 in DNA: TGTGCCAGCAGCTTGTCGTGGTCTTACCAGGATGGCTACACCTTC. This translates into CASSLSWSYQDGYTF.

The CDR3 nucleotides read TGCAGCGTTCGAGGGGGGAACACTGAAGCTTTCTTT. Amino acid sequence: CSVRGGNTEAFF. The chain joins TRBV29-1 to TRBJ1-1, with a possible D match to TRBD1 (6 bases). V was clipped by 5 bases and J by 1 base, with 8 bases between them. CDR1 is SQVTM and CDR2 is ANQGSEA in the germline V gene. The CDR3 runs 12 residues.